The clone carrying this T cell receptor (beta chain) was observed once. These data come from a study of cytomegalovirus exposure and HLA in healthy donors. V gave up 3 bases and J gave up 2 bases, with 10 bases separating them. CDR3 length: 13 amino acids. Germline loops: CDR1 GTSNPN, CDR2 SVGIG (reference sequence). Amplification used 60 Vbeta primers and 13 Jbeta primers. Sequencing was performed with immunoSEQ multiplex PCR; in TCRdb, only in-frame clones are kept and a portion is missing. This table has 150,000 to 200,000 clones, roughly 79% appearing once. This clonotype originated in a woman in her thirties or forties in good health and CMV-seronegative. V gene TRBV30 combines with J gene TRBJ1-2; D is possibly TRBD1 (5 bases). Sequencing was carried out using PBMCs. As DNA, the CDR3 is TGTGCCTGGAGGGAGGAGGGGAACTATGGCTACACCTTC. It translates to CAWREEGNYGYTF.